This is a list of T cell receptor beta chains from one sample in a study of cytomegalovirus exposure and HLA in healthy donors. Libraries were prepared by immunoSEQ multiplex PCR; TCRdb keeps only in-frame clonotypes and omits some of them. Among 150,000 to 200,000 clones listed, 86% were seen once. The sample taken for sequencing was PBMCs. The receptors here all came from a man aged 25-45 years in good health and CMV-seropositive. Each CDR3 is given with its conserved first and last residue. D genes are given only for firm matches. Clone size, where shown, is once, few, many, or a class for clones that have expanded.

d_gene: NA
abundance: NA
v_gene: TRBV29-1
j_gene: TRBJ2-1
CDR3aa: CSVLGGNEQFF
CDR3nt: TGCAGCGTGTTAGGAGGGAATGAGCAGTTCTTC

d_gene: NA
abundance: NA
v_gene: TRBV7-2
j_gene: TRBJ2-3
CDR3aa: CASSLVGFRDTQYF
CDR3nt: TGTGCCAGCAGCTTAGTGGGATTCAGAGATACGCAGTATTTT

d_gene: NA
abundance: NA
v_gene: TRBV27
j_gene: TRBJ2-3
CDR3aa: CASSPLLGYVTDTQYF
CDR3nt: TGTGCCAGCAGTCCCCTGTTGGGATATGTAACAGATACGCAGTATTTT

d_gene: TRBD1
abundance: NA
v_gene: TRBV9
j_gene: TRBJ1-1
CDR3aa: CASSVAQGGPSTEAFF
CDR3nt: TGTGCCAGCAGCGTGGCGCAGGGGGGACCTAGTACTGAAGCTTTCTTT

d_gene: NA
abundance: NA
v_gene: TRBV9
j_gene: TRBJ2-3
CDR3aa: CASSPGQFTDTQYF
CDR3nt: TGTGCCAGCAGCCCAGGACAGTTCACAGATACGCAGTATTTT

d_gene: NA
abundance: once
v_gene: TRBV29-1
j_gene: TRBJ2-2
CDR3aa: CSVGASPGELFF
CDR3nt: TGCAGCGTTGGGGCTAGCCCCGGGGAGCTGTTTTTT

d_gene: NA
abundance: NA
v_gene: TRBV2
j_gene: TRBJ2-7
CDR3aa: CASSMTASSYEQYF
CDR3nt: TGTGCCAGCAGTATGACAGCCAGCTCCTACGAGCAGTACTTC

d_gene: NA
abundance: few
v_gene: TRBV6-5
j_gene: TRBJ1-6
CDR3aa: CASSRDPVSPLHF
CDR3nt: TGTGCCAGCAGCCGAGATCCGGTTTCACCCCTCCACTTT

d_gene: TRBD2
abundance: NA
v_gene: TRBV30
j_gene: TRBJ2-5
CDR3aa: CAWSVPGLLAGEIGTQYF
CDR3nt: TGTGCCTGGAGTGTACCGGGACTACTAGCGGGGGAAATTGGGACCCAGTACTTC

d_gene: TRBD2
abundance: NA
v_gene: TRBV7-2
j_gene: TRBJ2-7
CDR3aa: CASSYNGGAEQYF
CDR3nt: TGTGCCAGCTCCTACAACGGGGGGGCCGAGCAGTACTTC

d_gene: NA
abundance: NA
v_gene: TRBV6-1
j_gene: TRBJ1-3
CDR3aa: CASSEDPGFHSGNTIYF
CDR3nt: TGTGCCAGCAGTGAAGACCCAGGGTTCCACTCTGGAAACACCATATATTTT

d_gene: NA
abundance: NA
v_gene: TRBV7-3
j_gene: TRBJ1-1
CDR3aa: CASSLTGERVEAFF
CDR3nt: TGTGCCAGCAGCTTAACGGGGGAAAGGGTTGAAGCTTTCTTT

d_gene: NA
abundance: once
v_gene: TRBV27
j_gene: TRBJ2-1
CDR3aa: CASSARGSSSYNEQFF
CDR3nt: TGTGCCAGCAGTGCACGGGGCTCCAGCTCCTACAATGAGCAGTTCTTC

d_gene: NA
abundance: NA
v_gene: TRBV6-5
j_gene: TRBJ1-4
CDR3aa: CASSYLGVNEKLFF
CDR3nt: TGTGCCAGCAGTTACTTGGGGGTGAATGAAAAACTGTTTTTT

d_gene: NA
abundance: NA
v_gene: TRBV4-1
j_gene: TRBJ2-7
CDR3aa: CASSQGAGTGYEQYF
CDR3nt: TGCGCCAGCAGCCAAGGGGCGGGAACGGGCTACGAGCAGTACTTC

d_gene: NA
abundance: NA
v_gene: TRBV27
j_gene: TRBJ2-2
CDR3aa: CASSFTGELFF
CDR3nt: TGTGCCAGCAGTTTCACCGGGGAGCTGTTTTTT